The entry below describes one T cell receptor beta chain. Its specific antigen is unknown. No quality values exist for individual bases; no much larger clone is one base distant. The method was 5' RACE. Four rounds of PCR, run with the SP2 primer together with nested alpha and beta constant region primers, were used to amplify the ligated cDNA. For the blood and skin samples, TCR RNA was reverse transcribed with SuperScript IV using primers for the alpha and beta constant regions. An oligonucleotide carrying the Illumina SP2 primer and a UMI was ligated to the 3' end of the cDNA by means of T4 RNA ligase 1. The 12-nucleotide UMI was composed of two random hexamers separated by an eight-base spacer, which was included to prevent hairpin formation. TCR alpha and beta chain libraries were processed separately from the second PCR onward, with dual indexing for multiplexing. After pooling, the indexed libraries were analyzed by capillary electrophoresis and sequenced on either an Illumina MiSeq or NextSeq. PhiX DNA at about 5-7% was added to the libraries to raise base diversity and improve cluster recognition. The original methods were these. Demultiplexor pulled UMIs out of read 2, joined the UMIs with the TCR sequence from read 1, and separated reads according to sample indices. Decombinator identified V and J genes and V-J junctions, assigning each TCR a five-part identifier including V and J deletions. Collapsinator used UMIs to correct sequencing errors and PCR amplification heterogeneity, yielding UMI-based abundance per TCR. Identifiers were converted to nucleotide sequence by CDR3Translator and translated to amino acids, and CDR3 regions were extracted on the basis of terminal motifs. After normalization to the amount of input RNA, the error-corrected alpha and beta TCR counts from blood and from skin were compared. TCRdb reprocessed the public reads (quality trimming at Q25 with fastp, clone calling with MiXCR) and kept in-frame beta chains. Each entry merges the rows of one CDR3 protein and shows their most common DNA and genes. These V and J calls originate from TCRdb's pipeline instead of the authors' own analysis. The sample includes roughly 62,000 distinct CDR3 sequences, with more than 6% observed a single time. The top ten hold about a fifth of the sample.

The entry originates in a study of naive and memory T cell subsets (dated by TCRdb to about 2017). In terms of the full investigation: In the figure summarizing the skin biopsy and whole blood samples, some ten blood donors, 7 tuberculin skin test biopsies and 3 saline control biopsies were reported. Usually PCR2 was run as a SYBR Green qPCR and stopped at a set threshold, although low-input samples could use end-point PCR (roughly 6 cycles) instead. Here is what the overall study found, with its caveats: The RNA-based method was acknowledged to be potentially sensitive to changes in TCR transcripts with T cell activation and differentiation.

The cysteine opens and the phenylalanine closes a CDR3 of 14 amino acids. Of the read, only the CDR3 DNA is kept; its 42 bases are in frame from base 1. Germline trimming amounts to 8 bases on V and 2 bases on J, with 4 as the count of junction bases outside the gene matches. Based on the germline V gene (reference sequence), the CDR1 and CDR2 sequences are MNHNY and SVGAGI. The study described a robust, sensitive protocol for amplifying, sequencing and analyzing TCRs, using 3' ligation of a UMI-containing oligonucleotide to TCR cDNA. Whole blood analysis involved drawing about 2.3 ml of peripheral blood from adult healthy volunteers into Tempus tubes and then extracting RNA following the manufacturer's instructions. Total RNA, without cell sorting, was DNase treated with RQ1 DNase before reverse transcription, targeting about 1 to 1,100 ng input. Skin biopsy and whole blood libraries were made to test pipeline robustness in samples where T cells form a minority population.

The rearranged segments are TRBV6-6 and TRBJ1-2; 11 of the junction bases match TRBD1. The receptor was derived from a female donor in good health. The CDR3 corresponds to CASSRDRGNYGYTF. The nucleotides are TGTGCCAGCTCCCGGGACAGGGGGAACTATGGCTACACCTTC.